In its sample, the clone carrying this T cell receptor (beta chain) was seen many times. What it recognizes is unknown. This sample was taken from a study of regulatory T cells in long-lasting Graves disease. Whole-study context: Graves' cases, newly diagnosed, had used antithyroid drugs under 3 months.

The authors built TCR beta libraries using iRepertoire HTBI primers and Arm-PCR of CDR3 regions. TCRdb re-called the multiplex PCR reads through MiXCR, storing one row per CDR3 protein. The sample holds roughly 530,000 distinct CDR3 sequences, roughly 15% seen once. The germline V gene encodes CDR1 SGHVS and CDR2 FNYEAQ. The V end was cut by 5 bases, the J end by 7 bases, with 15 bases between. CDR3 length: 14 amino acids. Described time point: newly diagnosed GD, antithyroid drugs for less than 3 months. PBMCs were the source of the RNA used for TCR sequencing. Collection of peripheral blood (roughly 9 milliliters) was done using EDTA tubes. Study-level findings and limits: Favored usage of TRBV28, TRBJ1-2 and TRBJ2-5 was recorded in persistent disease. New patients shared around 1,000 public clonotypes, and persistent patients shared more, with under 3,500.

These same data were also listed under a study on T cells in Graves' hyperthyroidism and ophthalmopathy.

The rearrangement links TRBV7-6 to TRBJ2-1; TRBD2 might be the D (6 bases). This material consisted of peripheral blood mononuclear cells (PBMCs), taken at new diagnosis, from a patient treated with antithyroid drugs. This receptor was obtained from a woman aged 35-65 years with Graves disease. This CDR3 is CASSPRTGDNEQFF. As DNA, the CDR3 is TGTGCCAGCAGCCCCCGTACGGGAGATAATGAGCAGTTCTTC.